The 4 T cell receptor beta chains listed next were all sequenced from one sample in a study of shared clonotypes between healthy human individuals. The table came from immunoSEQ multiplex PCR; TCRdb's copy has only in-frame clones and leaves some out. Counted here are about 1.5 million clones, 95% to 99% occurring once; the ten biggest clones make up approximately 0.45%. Sample: naive CD4+ T cells sorted from blood. Sample subset: CD45RA+ positively selected. All receptors come from a man aged 25-45 years in good health.

The chain joins TRBV19 to TRBJ2-3; 9 bases map to TRBD1. The CDR3 totals 16 residues. Trimming took 5 bases from V and 3 from J; bases not matched to a gene: 9. Looked up from germline, CDR1 is LNHDA and CDR2 is SQIVND (reference sequence). The CDR3 bases are TGTGCCAGTAGTGTACTAGGGACAGGGAGTACAGATACGCAGTATTTT. Its translation: CASSVLGTGSTDTQYF. Together with reference TRBV19 and TRBJ2-3, the CDR3 gives the full variable domain: DGGITQSPKYLFRKEGQNVTLSCEQNLNHDAMYWYRQDPGQGLRLIYYSQIVNDFQKGDIAEGYSVSREKKESFPLTVTSAQKNPTAFYLCASSVLGTGSTDTQYFGPGTRLTVL.

The chain links TRBV10-2 to TRBJ2-1; D may correspond to TRBD1 or TRBD2 (5 bases each). Germline V CDR1 and CDR2: WSHSY, SAAADI. The CDR3 has 14 amino acids. The V end lost 6 bases, the J end lost 6 bases, and 15 bases lay between the germline ends. The CDR3 bases are TGCGCCAGCAGCGGAAATCGGGGACCCAATGAGCAGTTCTTC. Residues: CASSGNRGPNEQFF.

The table lists this clone with a count of one. The chain carries TRBV5-8 and TRBJ1-5, with a tentative D call TRBD1 (5 bases). This CDR3 comprises 16 residues. Germline CDR1 SGHTS, CDR2 YDEGEE. The V end was cut by 2 bases, the J end by 4 bases, with 16 bases between. CDR3 nucleotides: TGTGCCAGCAGCTTCCAGGGTTTCCCTAAGAATCAGCCCCAGCATTTT. Its translation: CASSFQGFPKNQPQHF.

The rearrangement joins TRBV19 to TRBJ2-5; TRBD1 is a possible D gene (5 bases). Looked up from germline, CDR1 is LNHDA and CDR2 is SQIVND (reference sequence). CDR3 length: 15 amino acids. Trimming removed 0 bases from V and 5 bases from J, with 13 bases in between. CDR3 DNA: TGTGCCAGTAGTATAGAAACTACAGGATACGAGACCCAGTACTTC. Protein: CASSIETTGYETQYF.